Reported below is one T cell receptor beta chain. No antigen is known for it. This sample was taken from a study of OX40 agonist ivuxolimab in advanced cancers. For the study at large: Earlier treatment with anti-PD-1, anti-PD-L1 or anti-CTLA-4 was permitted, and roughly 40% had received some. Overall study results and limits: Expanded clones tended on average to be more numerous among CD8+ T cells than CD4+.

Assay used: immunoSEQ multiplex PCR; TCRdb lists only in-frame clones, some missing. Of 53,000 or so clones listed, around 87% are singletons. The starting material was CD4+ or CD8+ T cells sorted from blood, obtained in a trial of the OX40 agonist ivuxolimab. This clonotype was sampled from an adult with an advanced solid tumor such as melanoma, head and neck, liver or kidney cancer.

CDR3 in DNA: TGTGCCAGCTCACCAATCGGACAGGGGGCACGTGAGACCCAGTACTTC. Its protein is CASSPIGQGARETQYF. The chain carries TRBV18 and TRBJ2-5, with 11 bases lining up with TRBD1. Germline lookup yields CDR1 KGHSH and CDR2 LQKENI. CDR3 length: 16 amino acids. Trimming took 2 bases from V and 5 from J; bases not matched to a gene: 7.